These 2 T cell receptor beta chains share one sample of origin, sequenced in a study of blood T cells in healthy people across ages. The authors ran a second PCR of about 7 to 12 cycles using a sample-barcoded 5' primer and a J-beta primer mix. TCRdb re-called the 5' RACE reads with MiXCR, one entry per CDR3 protein. Among about 580,000 distinct CDR3 sequences listed, around half were seen once. Sequencing was performed on blood. These receptors came from a man older than 75 in good health.

This chain joins TRBV7-6 and TRBJ2-7; the match to TRBD1 covers 7 bases. CDR3 length: 14 residues. V shed 5 bases, J shed 6 bases, and the junction held 10 bases outside the gene matches. Germline loops: CDR1 SGHVS, CDR2 FNYEAQ. The CDR3: CASSPSTGWREQYF. In nucleotides, the CDR3 is TGTGCCAGCAGCCCTTCGACAGGGTGGCGCGAGCAGTACTTC.

This clonotype has more than one count but fewer than ten. This chain links TRBV20-1 with TRBJ2-6; a possible D gene is TRBD2 (6 bases). V shed 0 bases and J shed 0 bases, with 18 bases lying between them. Germline V gene lookup returns CDR1 DFQATT and CDR2 SNEGSKA (reference sequence). The CDR3 is 19 residues long. Here the CDR3 reads CSARDPSAEGYSGANVLTF. The CDR3 DNA reads TGCAGTGCTAGAGATCCCTCCGCGGAGGGATACTCTGGGGCCAACGTCCTGACTTTC.